These T cell receptor beta chains were read from a single sample in a study of cytomegalovirus exposure and HLA in healthy donors. Sequencing used immunoSEQ multiplex PCR; TCRdb keeps in-frame clones, though not all of them. The sample holds 72,000 or so clones, about three quarters seen once. The specimen sequenced was PBMCs. These receptors originate from a woman between 25 and 40 years old in good health and CMV-seropositive. The CDR3 runs from the conserved cysteine through the conserved F or W. Each record gives: D gene, V gene, clone size, J gene, CDR3 DNA, CDR3 protein. The D gene is left open where the match is weak. Not all rows give a size; the values are once, few, many and, for expanded clones, a class.

d_call: TRBD1; v_call: TRBV10-3; clone_size: .; j_call: TRBJ1-1; cdr3_nt: TGTGCCATCAGTGAGGGGACAGGGCAAGCTTTCTTT; cdr3_aa: CAISEGTGQAFF
d_call: TRBD2; v_call: TRBV4-1; clone_size: .; j_call: TRBJ2-1; cdr3_nt: TGCGCCAGCAGCTCGCAAGCTAGCGGGAAATACAATGAGCAGTTCTTC; cdr3_aa: CASSSQASGKYNEQFF
d_call: .; v_call: TRBV10-3; clone_size: .; j_call: TRBJ2-3; cdr3_nt: TGTGCCGCACAGGGAGTATCGGACACAGATACGCAGTATTTT; cdr3_aa: CAAQGVSDTDTQYF
d_call: .; v_call: TRBV11-2; clone_size: .; j_call: TRBJ1-1; cdr3_nt: TGTGCCAGCAGCTTCCAACAGCTTCGGAACACTGAAGCTTTCTTT; cdr3_aa: CASSFQQLRNTEAFF
d_call: .; v_call: TRBV27; clone_size: .; j_call: TRBJ2-7; cdr3_nt: TGTGCCAGCAGTTCGACAGTAACCTACGAGCAGTACTTC; cdr3_aa: CASSSTVTYEQYF
d_call: .; v_call: TRBV13; clone_size: .; j_call: TRBJ2-5; cdr3_nt: TGTGCCAGCAGCTTAGAAACGGGAGAGACCCAGTACTTC; cdr3_aa: CASSLETGETQYF
d_call: .; v_call: TRBV7-2; clone_size: .; j_call: TRBJ1-2; cdr3_nt: TGTGCCAGCAGCTTAGTGGTACGACAGGACTATGGCTACACCTTC; cdr3_aa: CASSLVVRQDYGYTF
d_call: TRBD2; v_call: TRBV30; clone_size: .; j_call: TRBJ2-7; cdr3_nt: TGTGCCTGGATCCCTCGGGAGGGGGTTATCTACGAGCAGTACTTC; cdr3_aa: CAWIPREGVIYEQYF
d_call: .; v_call: TRBV19; clone_size: .; j_call: TRBJ2-7; cdr3_nt: TGTGCCAGTAGTCAGGAGGACGGAGGTTCTTCCGAGCAGTACTTC; cdr3_aa: CASSQEDGGSSEQYF
d_call: .; v_call: TRBV20-1; clone_size: few; j_call: TRBJ1-1; cdr3_nt: TGCAGTGCTAGTAAGAACACTGAAGCTTTCTTT; cdr3_aa: CSASKNTEAFF
d_call: .; v_call: TRBV27; clone_size: .; j_call: TRBJ2-3; cdr3_nt: TGTGCCAGCAGTTCGCCCCTCTCAGGGGTGGATACGCAGTATTTT; cdr3_aa: CASSSPLSGVDTQYF
d_call: TRBD1; v_call: TRBV7-8; clone_size: .; j_call: TRBJ1-5; cdr3_nt: TGTGCCAGCAGGGAGGGGGACAGAATAATGGCGAATCAGCCCCAGCATTTT; cdr3_aa: CASREGDRIMANQPQHF
d_call: .; v_call: TRBV7-2; clone_size: .; j_call: TRBJ1-1; cdr3_nt: TGTGCCAGCAGCTTATTAGGGGCAGGGCATGAAGCTTTCTTT; cdr3_aa: CASSLLGAGHEAFF
d_call: TRBD2; v_call: TRBV11-2; clone_size: once; j_call: TRBJ2-1; cdr3_nt: TGTGCCAGCAGCTTAGATATGGGCGGGAGGGCCTACAATGAGCAGTTCTTC; cdr3_aa: CASSLDMGGRAYNEQFF
d_call: .; v_call: TRBV12-5; clone_size: .; j_call: TRBJ1-2; cdr3_nt: TGTGCTAGTGGTTTGGCATCCCCTAACTATGGCTACACCTTC; cdr3_aa: CASGLASPNYGYTF
d_call: .; v_call: TRBV5-4; clone_size: few; j_call: TRBJ1-2; cdr3_nt: TGTGCCAGCAGCTTGGGGCAGGGATACTATGGCTACACCTTC; cdr3_aa: CASSLGQGYYGYTF
d_call: TRBD1; v_call: TRBV28; clone_size: .; j_call: TRBJ1-5; cdr3_nt: TGTGCCAGCAGCCGGGACAGGGGTGACCAGCCCCAGCATTTT; cdr3_aa: CASSRDRGDQPQHF
d_call: TRBD2; v_call: TRBV7-3; clone_size: few; j_call: TRBJ2-5; cdr3_nt: TGTGCCAGCAGCCCTAGCGGGAGGGGTGAGACCCAGTACTTC; cdr3_aa: CASSPSGRGETQYF
d_call: .; v_call: TRBV6-1; clone_size: .; j_call: TRBJ1-1; cdr3_nt: TGTGCCAGCAGCATTAAACAGGTGAAGAACACTGAAGCTTTCTTT; cdr3_aa: CASSIKQVKNTEAFF
d_call: .; v_call: TRBV7-9; clone_size: few; j_call: TRBJ1-4; cdr3_nt: TGTGCCAGCAGCTCCTACCAGGGTATCGGAGAAAAACTGTTTTTT; cdr3_aa: CASSSYQGIGEKLFF
d_call: TRBD1; v_call: TRBV12-5; clone_size: .; j_call: TRBJ2-7; cdr3_nt: TGTGCTAGTGGTTTGGTACTTGCCGGGACAGGGCACCACGAGCAGTACTTC; cdr3_aa: CASGLVLAGTGHHEQYF
d_call: TRBD2; v_call: TRBV13; clone_size: .; j_call: TRBJ2-5; cdr3_nt: TGTGCCAGCAGCGCATCCGGGACTAGGGAAGAGACCCAGTACTTC; cdr3_aa: CASSASGTREETQYF
d_call: .; v_call: TRBV2; clone_size: .; j_call: TRBJ2-7; cdr3_nt: TGTGCCAGCAGTGACGCAGGGAACCACGAGCAGTACTTC; cdr3_aa: CASSDAGNHEQYF
d_call: TRBD2; v_call: TRBV7-9; clone_size: .; j_call: TRBJ2-7; cdr3_nt: TGTGCCAGCAGCCTGACTAGCGGGTCCTACGAGCAGTACTTC; cdr3_aa: CASSLTSGSYEQYF
d_call: TRBD2; v_call: TRBV2; clone_size: once; j_call: TRBJ2-5; cdr3_nt: TGTGCCAGCAGTTTGGACCCGGGGGGAGAGACCCAGTACTTC; cdr3_aa: CASSLDPGGETQYF
d_call: .; v_call: TRBV27; clone_size: .; j_call: TRBJ2-1; cdr3_nt: TGTGCCAGCATCGGGATTCCTTTTCGCAATGAGCAGTTCTTC; cdr3_aa: CASIGIPFRNEQFF
d_call: .; v_call: TRBV6-6; clone_size: .; j_call: TRBJ1-1; cdr3_nt: TGTGCCAGCAGTTCGGGTTACAACACTGAAGCTTTCTTT; cdr3_aa: CASSSGYNTEAFF
d_call: TRBD2; v_call: TRBV10-3; clone_size: .; j_call: TRBJ2-1; cdr3_nt: TGTGCCATCGGGGCTAGCGGGAGGGGTAATGAGCAGTTCTTC; cdr3_aa: CAIGASGRGNEQFF
d_call: TRBD1; v_call: TRBV11-3; clone_size: .; j_call: TRBJ2-1; cdr3_nt: TGTGCCAGCAGCGGAACGGACAGGGTGAATGAGCAGTTCTTC; cdr3_aa: CASSGTDRVNEQFF
d_call: TRBD1; v_call: TRBV7-9; clone_size: .; j_call: TRBJ2-7; cdr3_nt: TGTGCCAGCAGCTCGAAAACGGACAGGCCGCCCTACGAGCAGTACTTC; cdr3_aa: CASSSKTDRPPYEQYF
d_call: .; v_call: TRBV25-1; clone_size: .; j_call: TRBJ2-3; cdr3_nt: TGTGCCAGCAGCGGGAGTACAGATACGCAGTATTTT; cdr3_aa: CASSGSTDTQYF
d_call: TRBD2; v_call: TRBV11-2; clone_size: .; j_call: TRBJ2-5; cdr3_nt: TGTGCCAGCAGCCCTGCCGGGACTAGCCGGGAGACCCAGTACTTC; cdr3_aa: CASSPAGTSRETQYF
d_call: .; v_call: TRBV29-1; clone_size: .; j_call: TRBJ1-2; cdr3_nt: TGCAGCGTTGGCCACAGTGAATATGGCTACACCTTC; cdr3_aa: CSVGHSEYGYTF
d_call: .; v_call: TRBV28; clone_size: .; j_call: TRBJ2-3; cdr3_nt: TGTGCCAGCAGTTTAGCGGGGACAGATACGCAGTATTTT; cdr3_aa: CASSLAGTDTQYF
d_call: .; v_call: TRBV29-1; clone_size: .; j_call: TRBJ1-3; cdr3_nt: TGCAGCGGACAGTGGGCTGGAAACACCATATATTTT; cdr3_aa: CSGQWAGNTIYF
d_call: .; v_call: TRBV21-1; clone_size: .; j_call: TRBJ2-7; cdr3_nt: TGTGCCAACCCTCTAGCGGGAGGTACCTACGAGCAGTACTTC; cdr3_aa: CANPLAGGTYEQYF
d_call: .; v_call: TRBV29-1; clone_size: .; j_call: TRBJ2-7; cdr3_nt: TGCAGCGTTGAGGTCAGTCGGAGAGAGCAGTACTTC; cdr3_aa: CSVEVSRREQYF
d_call: TRBD1; v_call: TRBV5-1; clone_size: .; j_call: TRBJ2-2; cdr3_nt: TGCGCCAGCAGCCCGGACAGGGGACCGAACACCGGGGAGCTGTTTTTT; cdr3_aa: CASSPDRGPNTGELFF
d_call: TRBD2; v_call: TRBV27; clone_size: .; j_call: TRBJ2-3; cdr3_nt: TGTGCCAGCAGTTTATTCCGGCTAGCGGGAGGCCCTAGCACAGATACGCAGTATTTT; cdr3_aa: CASSLFRLAGGPSTDTQYF
d_call: .; v_call: TRBV4-3; clone_size: .; j_call: TRBJ2-7; cdr3_nt: TGCGCCAGCAGCCAAGAGGGTAGTGCGGGCTACGAGCAGTACTTC; cdr3_aa: CASSQEGSAGYEQYF
d_call: TRBD1; v_call: TRBV5-1; clone_size: once; j_call: TRBJ2-5; cdr3_nt: TGCGCCAGCAGCTTACAGGGGGTAAGGGAGACCCAGTACTTC; cdr3_aa: CASSLQGVRETQYF
d_call: .; v_call: TRBV15; clone_size: .; j_call: TRBJ1-6; cdr3_nt: TGTGCCACCAGCGGAAAAGCAGGGTCCTATAATTCACCCCTCCACTTT; cdr3_aa: CATSGKAGSYNSPLHF
d_call: TRBD2; v_call: TRBV7-8; clone_size: .; j_call: TRBJ2-1; cdr3_nt: TGTGCCAGCAGCGCCATGACTAGCGGAATCTACAATGAGCAGTTCTTC; cdr3_aa: CASSAMTSGIYNEQFF
d_call: .; v_call: TRBV6-1; clone_size: .; j_call: TRBJ1-5; cdr3_nt: TGTGCCAGCAGTGAACGGTTGGTTTCGGGCAATCAGCCCCAGCATTTT; cdr3_aa: CASSERLVSGNQPQHF
d_call: TRBD2; v_call: TRBV4-3; clone_size: once; j_call: TRBJ2-7; cdr3_nt: TGCGCCAGCAGCCACGACTTAGCGGGGGGCTCCTACGAGCAGTACTTC; cdr3_aa: CASSHDLAGGSYEQYF
d_call: .; v_call: TRBV15; clone_size: .; j_call: TRBJ1-1; cdr3_nt: TGTGCCACCAGCAGAGATAAGGGAGAGAACACTGAAGCTTTCTTT; cdr3_aa: CATSRDKGENTEAFF
d_call: .; v_call: TRBV4-1; clone_size: few; j_call: TRBJ2-1; cdr3_nt: TGCGCCAGCAGCCAGGTTAGTGTCCCCGAGCAGTTCTTC; cdr3_aa: CASSQVSVPEQFF
d_call: TRBD2; v_call: TRBV7-2; clone_size: .; j_call: TRBJ2-7; cdr3_nt: TGTGCCAGCAGCTCGACTAGCGGAAACTACGAGCAGTACTTC; cdr3_aa: CASSSTSGNYEQYF
d_call: TRBD1; v_call: TRBV19; clone_size: once; j_call: TRBJ1-4; cdr3_nt: TGTGCCAGTAGTATCGGGACAGGGTTCGAAAAACTGTTTTTT; cdr3_aa: CASSIGTGFEKLFF
d_call: .; v_call: TRBV6-5; clone_size: .; j_call: TRBJ1-1; cdr3_nt: TGTGCCAGCCGGGGGGACACTGAAGCTTTCTTT; cdr3_aa: CASRGDTEAFF
d_call: .; v_call: TRBV5-4; clone_size: .; j_call: TRBJ2-3; cdr3_nt: TGTGCCAGCAGAACCCGACTAGAGACAGATACGCAGTATTTT; cdr3_aa: CASRTRLETDTQYF
d_call: TRBD2; v_call: TRBV28; clone_size: few; j_call: TRBJ2-7; cdr3_nt: TGTGCCGTAGCGGGAGGGCCGGGCGAGCAGTACTTC; cdr3_aa: CAVAGGPGEQYF
d_call: TRBD2; v_call: TRBV6-6; clone_size: .; j_call: TRBJ2-5; cdr3_nt: TGTGCCAGCAGTATTCTAGCGGGAGGGCAAGAGACCCAGTACTTC; cdr3_aa: CASSILAGGQETQYF
d_call: .; v_call: TRBV27; clone_size: .; j_call: TRBJ2-1; cdr3_nt: TGTGCCAGCAGTTCGGTTCACAATGAGCAGTTCTTC; cdr3_aa: CASSSVHNEQFF
d_call: .; v_call: TRBV30; clone_size: few; j_call: TRBJ1-4; cdr3_nt: TGTGCCTGGACTCCGGAGATTAATGAAAAACTGTTTTTT; cdr3_aa: CAWTPEINEKLFF
d_call: TRBD1; v_call: TRBV6-1; clone_size: .; j_call: TRBJ2-2; cdr3_nt: TGTGCCAGCCATGCGAGGACAGGGGGCGCCGGGGAGCTGTTTTTT; cdr3_aa: CASHARTGGAGELFF
d_call: TRBD2; v_call: TRBV14; clone_size: .; j_call: TRBJ2-2; cdr3_nt: TGTGCCAGCAGCCATCCAGCGGGAGTGGTCGGGGAGCTGTTTTTT; cdr3_aa: CASSHPAGVVGELFF
d_call: TRBD2; v_call: TRBV7-2; clone_size: .; j_call: TRBJ2-2; cdr3_nt: TGTGCCAACAGCTTACTAGCGGGAGGTTTGTTGAACACCGGGGAGCTGTTTTTT; cdr3_aa: CANSLLAGGLLNTGELFF
d_call: TRBD1; v_call: TRBV28; clone_size: few; j_call: TRBJ1-6; cdr3_nt: TGTGCCAGCACCCTCGAGACAGGGACGGCGGGTTCACCCCTCCACTTT; cdr3_aa: CASTLETGTAGSPLHF
d_call: .; v_call: TRBV6-5; clone_size: .; j_call: TRBJ2-5; cdr3_nt: TGTGCCAGCAGTACCGGGACTCAAGAGACCCAGTACTTC; cdr3_aa: CASSTGTQETQYF